This T cell receptor (beta chain) was retrieved from a study of blood T cell repertoires in COVID-19. Overall study: PBMCs, B-cell-depleted T cells, or T cells were the source of the cDNA or gDNA that made up the material.

Germline assignment: CDR1 LNHNV and CDR2 YYDKDF (reference sequence). The CDR3 totals 14 residues. Trimming pared 9 bases from V and 5 bases from J, leaving 19 bases between. Study members were between about 18 and 100 years old and lived in roughly 24 US regions. Some clones are missing from TCRdb's copy, which holds only in-frame ones; the method was immunoSEQ multiplex PCR. The profile shows about 180,000 clones, approximately 89% of them singletons. This chain links TRBV15 with TRBJ2-5; weak D call: TRBD2 (7 bases). The TCR was taken from a woman between 40 and 55 years old with acute COVID-19. The material sequenced was PBMCs or T cells enriched from blood (not recorded which). The chain's CDR3 is CATVEGGLYETQYF. Here the CDR3 DNA reads TGTGCCACGGTCGAGGGGGGGTTATACGAGACCCAGTACTTC. The whole variable domain, remainder taken from reference TRBV15 and TRBJ2-5, is DAMVIQNPRYQVTQFGKPVTLSCSQTLNHNVMYWYQQKSSQAPKLLFHYYDKDFNNEADTPDNFQSRRPNTSFCFLDIRSPGLGDTAMYLCATVEGGLYETQYFGPGTRLLVL.